Below are 4 T cell receptor beta chains sequenced from a single sample in a study of shared clonotypes between healthy human individuals. TCRdb's copy holds only in-frame clones and misses some; the assay was immunoSEQ multiplex PCR. The sample shows more than 400,000 clones, 81% of them seen only once. Material: PBMCs. These receptors were obtained from a woman in her forties in good health. Some clones in this sample may be carry-over from other donors' samples.

The CDR3 DNA reads as TGTGCCAGCAGCCAAGAGGGACAGCCGCCCACAGATACGCAGTATTTT. As protein: CASSQEGQPPTDTQYF. V gene TRBV4-2 combines with J gene TRBJ2-3; TRBD1 agrees at 7 bases. The CDR3 length is 16 residues. Germline V gene data show CDR1 as LGHNA and CDR2 as YNFKEQ. V lost 0 bases, J lost 2 bases, and 5 bases stayed unmatched.

This chain uses TRBV5-4 with TRBJ1-5; D not resolved. The CDR3 consists of 15 residues. Germline V gene sequence: CDR1 SGHNT, CDR2 YYREEE (reference sequence). Trimming removed 4 bases at V and 4 bases at J, with 15 bases between. CDR3 amino acids: CASSQDGVQNQPQHF. CDR3 nucleotides: TGTGCCAGCAGCCAAGATGGGGTCCAAAATCAGCCCCAGCATTTT. Supplemented by reference TRBV5-4 and TRBJ1-5, the full variable domain reads ETGVTQSPTHLIKTRGQQVTLRCSSQSGHNTVSWYQQALGQGPQFIFQYYREEENGRGNFPPRFSGLQFPNYSSELNVNALELDDSALYLCASSQDGVQNQPQHFGDGTRLSIL.

This chain connects TRBV28 to TRBJ2-7; 8 nucleotides line up with TRBD2. This CDR3 is 17 amino acids long. The germline CDR1 and CDR2 sequences are MDHEN and SYDVKM. V lost 4 bases to trimming and J lost 0 bases; unmatched junction nucleotides: 11. In nucleotides, the CDR3 is TGTGCCAGCAGTTCTCTCAGCGGGAGTATCGGCTCCTACGAGCAGTACTTC. Translation: CASSSLSGSIGSYEQYF.

The chain links TRBV19 to TRBJ2-2, with D perhaps given as TRBD1 or TRBD2 (5 bases each). The CDR3 is 14 residues long. Germline V gene lookup returns CDR1 LNHDA and CDR2 SQIVND (reference sequence). Trimming removed 6 bases at V and 6 bases at J, with 14 bases between. The CDR3 protein is CASRGPSDAGELFF. The CDR3 DNA reads as TGTGCCAGTAGGGGACCGTCAGACGCCGGGGAGCTGTTTTTT.